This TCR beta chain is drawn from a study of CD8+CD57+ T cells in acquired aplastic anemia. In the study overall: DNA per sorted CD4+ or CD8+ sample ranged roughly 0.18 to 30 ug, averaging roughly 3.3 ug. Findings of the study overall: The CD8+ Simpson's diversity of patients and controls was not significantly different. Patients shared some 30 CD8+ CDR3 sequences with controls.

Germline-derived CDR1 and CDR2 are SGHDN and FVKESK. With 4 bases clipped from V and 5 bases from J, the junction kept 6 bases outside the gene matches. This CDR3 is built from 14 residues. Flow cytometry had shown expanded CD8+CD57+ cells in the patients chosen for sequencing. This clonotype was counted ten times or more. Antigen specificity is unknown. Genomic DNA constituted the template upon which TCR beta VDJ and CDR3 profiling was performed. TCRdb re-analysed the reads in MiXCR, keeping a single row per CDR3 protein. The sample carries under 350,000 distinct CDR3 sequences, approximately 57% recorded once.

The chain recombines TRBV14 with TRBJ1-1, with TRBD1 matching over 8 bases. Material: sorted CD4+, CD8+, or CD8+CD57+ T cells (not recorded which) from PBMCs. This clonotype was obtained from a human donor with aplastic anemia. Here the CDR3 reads CASSLLRTGTEAFF. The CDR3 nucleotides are TGTGCCAGCAGCCTACTCAGGACAGGGACTGAAGCTTTCTTT.